This TCR beta chain was recorded in a study of blood T cell repertoires in COVID-19 (dated by TCRdb to 2020 to 2021). As for the study more broadly: Samples from collaborators originated in the United States, Italy and Spain and spanned both the acute and convalescent phases of COVID-19. The material from the prospective study consisted of cDNA or gDNA derived from T cells, B-cell-depleted T cells, or PBMCs. Nearly every sample came with metadata listing a de-identified subject ID, COVID-19 status, age in years and sex. Samples came from the ongoing ImmuneRACE study (first 160 participants) plus 1,254 subjects from 6 global collaborators. The dataset comprised deeply sampled blood TCRbeta repertoires from subjects exposed to, actively infected with, or recovered from COVID-19. The repertoires were released in a freely available public database intended as a resource for research on the immune response to SARS-CoV-2. Where available, HLA class I and class II types were obtained from metadata supplied by the sample provider rather than from assay-based typing.

General conclusions and limits of the study: The amount of clinical and demographic metadata varied by source and participant and was provided uncurated.

From the cysteine through the phenylalanine, the CDR3 covers 14 amino acids. Of all the DNA, just the CDR3 is kept, 42 bases in frame from base 1. The germline V gene yields ENHRY for CDR1 and SYGVKD for CDR2. The V end gives up 10 bases and the J end 0 bases, leaving 4 bases in the junction not matched to a gene. TCRbeta CDR3 regions were amplified from genomic DNA using the immunoSEQ Assay, a bias-controlled multiplex PCR. Regarding the original processing steps: The number of nucleated cells in each sample was estimated by amplification of reference gene primers within the assay. To quantify the absolute abundance of each unique TCRbeta CDR3 rearrangement, sequence reads were collapsed and filtered. Productive Simpson clonality was computed per sample as the square root of Simpson's diversity index over productive rearrangements. In TCRdb, the immuneACCESS table is reduced to in-frame sequences with V and J assigned. These tables do not hold every clone; where another copy was compared, an unresolved V gene accounts for under half, and the others remain unexplained. V, J and clone size derive from that table, while D and trimming were established from the DNA sequence. Across this sample there are 150,000 or so clones, with about 85% seen only once. 0.63% of the sample lies in the top ten.

One collaborating source in Seattle enrolled patients during active infection and followed them longitudinally through the course of disease. Whole blood was collected in K2EDTA tubes by collaborating institutions according to the institutions' own protocols. For TCRbeta analysis, collaborator samples were shipped as frozen whole blood, as isolated PBMCs, or as DNA extracted from either sample type. Remarks on this clone: It has no known antigen specificity. Base qualities are not provided; no much larger clone lies one nucleotide away.

Sequencing used peripheral blood. Recombination linked TRBV10-3 to TRBJ2-1, and TRBD2 matches 9 of the central bases. The clonotype originates from a man in his fifties or sixties with COVID-19, enrolled during active disease. The nucleotide sequence is TGTGCCAGGCGACTAGCGGTCTCCTACAATGAGCAGTTCTTC. Its protein is CARRLAVSYNEQFF.